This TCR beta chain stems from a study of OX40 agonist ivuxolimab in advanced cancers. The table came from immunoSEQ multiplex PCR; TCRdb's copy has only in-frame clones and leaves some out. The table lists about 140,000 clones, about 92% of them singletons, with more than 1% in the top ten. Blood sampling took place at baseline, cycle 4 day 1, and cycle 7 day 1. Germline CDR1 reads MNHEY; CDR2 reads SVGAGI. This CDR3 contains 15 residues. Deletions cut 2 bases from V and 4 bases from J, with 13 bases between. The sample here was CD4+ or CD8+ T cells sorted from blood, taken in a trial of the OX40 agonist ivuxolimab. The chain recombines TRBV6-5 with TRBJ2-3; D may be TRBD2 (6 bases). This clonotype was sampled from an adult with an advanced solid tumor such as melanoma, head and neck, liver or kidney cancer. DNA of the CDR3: TGTGCCAGCAGTTACCAGCCGGGGGTGGCAGATACGCAGTATTTT. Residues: CASSYQPGVADTQYF.